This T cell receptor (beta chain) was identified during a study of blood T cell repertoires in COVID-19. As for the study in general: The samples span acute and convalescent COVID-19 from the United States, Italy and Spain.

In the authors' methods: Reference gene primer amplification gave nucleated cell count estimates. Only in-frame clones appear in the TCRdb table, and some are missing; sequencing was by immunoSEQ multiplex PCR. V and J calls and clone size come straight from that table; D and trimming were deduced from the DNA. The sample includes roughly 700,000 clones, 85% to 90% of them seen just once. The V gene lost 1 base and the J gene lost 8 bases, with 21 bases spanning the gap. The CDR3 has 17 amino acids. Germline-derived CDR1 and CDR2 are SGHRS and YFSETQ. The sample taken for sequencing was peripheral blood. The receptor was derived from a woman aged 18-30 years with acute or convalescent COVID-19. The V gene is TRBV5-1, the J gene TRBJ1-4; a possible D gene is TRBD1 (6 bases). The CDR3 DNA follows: TGCGCCAGCAGCTTGAACGCTCGGACAGCAAAAAGGGAAAAACTGTTTTTT. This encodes CASSLNARTAKREKLFF.